Below, 15 T cell receptor beta chains from the same sample are listed, as sequenced in a study of control samples from healthy donors and cancer patients (TCRdb year 2020). The library was built by means of the immunoSEQ multiplex PCR assay. The immuneACCESS repertoire file appears here via TCRdb, limited to in-frame rearrangements. These files lack a portion of the clones; in checked studies, under half of the deficit traces to unresolved V genes, and the cause of the others is not known. The sample table shows around 170,000 clones, and about 94% are seen once. 0.68% of the sample is in the top ten clones. Material for sequencing was blood. The receptor set was obtained from a woman aged 25 to 39 in good health.

The genes are TRBV28 and TRBJ2-3; TRBD1 matches at 7 bases. In germline, CDR1 is MDHEN, CDR2 SYDVKM. This CDR3 is built from 15 residues. Trimming took 3 bases from V and 5 from J; bases not matched to a gene: 8. CDR3 nucleotide sequence: TGTGCCAGCAGTTTTAAAGGGGGCAGTGGAGATACGCAGTATTTT. Its translation: CASSFKGGSGDTQYF.

DNA of the CDR3: TGTGCCAGCAGCGTAGCGGGAATGAACACTGAAGCTTTCTTT. It is translated as CASSVAGMNTEAFF. The rearrangement links TRBV9 to TRBJ1-1; D uncertain. CDR1 SGDLS and CDR2 YYNGEE come from the germline V gene. This CDR3 region has 14 residues. The V end lost 0 bases, the J end lost 0 bases, and 6 bases lay between the germline ends.

The chain combines TRBV3-1 (or the pseudogene TRBV3-2) with TRBJ2-7; D gene uncertain. CDR3 length: 15 amino acids. V lost 4 bases and J 2 bases, leaving 15 bases between the germline ends. Germline lookup yields CDR1 LGHDT and CDR2 YNNKEL (reference sequence). In DNA, the CDR3 is TGTGCCAGCAGCCCAGTAGGAAGCGCCGCCTACGAGCAGTACTTC. Translation gives CASSPVGSAAYEQYF.

V and J are TRBV2 and TRBJ2-1; no reliable D call. The CDR3 runs to 12 residues. With 7 bases removed from V and 4 bases from J, the gap between germline ends came to 8 bases. The germline V gene has CDR1 SNHLY and CDR2 FYNNEI. CDR3 amino acids: CASIPGYNEQFF. The CDR3, as DNA: TGTGCCAGCATTCCGGGTTACAATGAGCAGTTCTTC.

This rearrangement joins TRBV30 to TRBJ1-1, with TRBD1 as a possible D gene (5 bases). The CDR3 has 13 residues. Germline CDR1 GTSNPN, CDR2 SVGIG (reference sequence). V was trimmed by 6 bases and J by 2 bases, leaving 13 bases between them. This CDR3 is CACRTGTNTEAFF. CDR3 sequence (DNA): TGTGCCTGTCGAACGGGGACTAACACTGAAGCTTTCTTT.

V usage is TRBV4-2 and J usage is TRBJ2-7; 7 nucleotides agree with TRBD1. With 4 bases clipped from V and 5 bases from J, the junction kept 5 bases outside the gene matches. This CDR3 is 13 amino acids long. Germline V gene sequence: CDR1 LGHNA, CDR2 YNFKEQ. DNA for the CDR3: TGTGCCAGCAGCCTGGGACAGAACCACGAGCAGTACTTC. Its translation is CASSLGQNHEQYF.

The rearrangement uses TRBV4-1 and TRBJ2-4; D is perhaps TRBD1 (6 bases). CDR1 and CDR2 (germline): MGHRA, YSYEKL. Trimming left V 6 bases short and J 0 bases short, with 9 bases between. The CDR3 sequence is 14 residues long. The CDR3 nucleotides read TGCGCCAGCAGAGAGACAGGAGCCAAAAACATTCAGTACTTC. Protein sequence: CASRETGAKNIQYF.

The CDR3 spells CASSLFKGGAETQYF. In DNA, the CDR3 is TGTGCCAGCAGTTTATTTAAGGGGGGCGCAGAGACCCAGTACTTC. The chain has TRBV28 and TRBJ2-5; D possibly uses TRBD1 or TRBD2 (6 bases each). CDR3 length: 15 amino acids. The germline V and J ends were trimmed by 1 base and 4 bases, with 13 bases remaining between them. CDR1 and CDR2 from the germline V gene are MDHEN and SYDVKM.

This clone came up a few times. The V gene is TRBV11-2, the J gene TRBJ2-1; D unresolved. CDR3 length: 14 residues. Germline V gene lookup returns CDR1 SGHAT and CDR2 FQNNGV. V dropped 5 bases and J dropped 5 bases, with 13 bases sitting between them. The CDR3 here is CASSPMAGDNEQFF. The DNA of the CDR3 is TGTGCCAGCAGCCCTATGGCTGGGGACAATGAGCAGTTCTTC.

This chain links TRBV28 with TRBJ1-2; D possibly corresponds to TRBD1 (6 bases). CDR3 length: 15 residues. V was cut by 4 bases and J by 2 bases, with 14 bases left in between. The germline CDR1 and CDR2 sequences are MDHEN and SYDVKM. CDR3 protein: CASSSRGRINYGYTF. CDR3 bases: TGTGCCAGCAGTTCCCGGGGGCGGATAAACTATGGCTACACCTTC.

This clone occurred once. This chain connects TRBV4-1 to TRBJ1-1; unclear D gene. The V and J ends lost 1 base and 8 bases respectively, with 11 bases between them. The length of the CDR3 is 13 residues. In germline, CDR1 is MGHRA, CDR2 YSYEKL. CDR3 residues: CASSQAPVGEAFF. CDR3 bases: TGCGCCAGCAGCCAAGCCCCGGTGGGGGAAGCTTTCTTT.

This chain uses TRBV10-3 with TRBJ2-5; tentative D call: TRBD1 (6 bases). The CDR3 runs 13 residues. Per germline, CDR1 ENHRY and CDR2 SYGVKD. The V end lost 6 bases, the J end lost 2 bases, and 10 bases lay between the germline ends. The CDR3 nucleotides are TGTGCCATCAGGAAACAGGGACAAGAGACCCAGTACTTC. Its translation: CAIRKQGQETQYF.

A single count supports this clone. The chain uses TRBV15 and TRBJ1-4; TRBD1 agrees at 7 bases. The CDR3 runs to 13 residues. V shed 3 bases, J shed 8 bases, and the junction held 3 bases outside the gene matches. CDR1 and CDR2 from the germline V gene are LNHNV and YYDKDF (reference sequence). CDR3 sequence: CATSRGTEEKLFF. For the CDR3, the DNA is TGTGCCACCAGCAGGGGGACAGAAGAAAAACTGTTTTTT.

The chain is built from TRBV30 and TRBJ2-1; TRBD1 might be the D (6 bases). Germline CDR1 is GTSNPN and CDR2 is SVGIG (reference sequence). Trimming took 1 base from V and 5 from J, leaving 15 bases between them. The CDR3 runs to 15 residues. The CDR3 nucleotides read TGTGCCTGGAGTGGAGGTTTCGACAGGAACAATGAGCAGTTCTTC. This gives the protein CAWSGGFDRNNEQFF.

The J gene is TRBJ2-7, the V gene TRBV28, with a weak D call TRBD2 (7 bases). Trimming removed 7 bases from V and 0 bases from J, with 16 bases in between. In germline, CDR1 is MDHEN, CDR2 SYDVKM. CDR3 length: 15 amino acids. CDR3 loop: CASNTGGLSSYEQYF. In nucleotides, the CDR3 is TGTGCCAGCAATACGGGGGGCTTAAGCTCCTACGAGCAGTACTTC.